This TCR beta chain was identified in a study of cytomegalovirus exposure and HLA in healthy donors. Notes on the study in general: Analyzed later, association rates of TCRs varied across HLA loci, with DRB1 most and HLA-C fewest. In vitro work confirmed that three CMV-associated chains recognize CMV antigens.

The CDR3 contains 16 residues. After removal of 3 bases from V and 2 bases from J, the junction contained 5 bases not matched to a gene. Germline loops: CDR1 SGHTA, CDR2 FQGNSA. Points on this clone: The antigen is undetermined. Within the sample, other DNA sequences also encode this same CDR3.

Primers: 60 Vbeta forward and 13 Jbeta reverse. Sequencing used immunoSEQ multiplex PCR; TCRdb keeps in-frame clones, though not all of them. Of 150,000 to 200,000 clones in the sample, 80% to 90% were seen once. The rearrangement links TRBV7-2 to TRBJ2-5, with 11 bases matching TRBD2. The sequenced material came from PBMCs. The TCR was taken from a man younger than 30 in good health and CMV-seropositive. This CDR3 is CASSLGLAGGQETQYF. CDR3 nucleotide sequence: TGTGCCAGCAGCTTGGGGCTAGCGGGGGGTCAAGAGACCCAGTACTTC.